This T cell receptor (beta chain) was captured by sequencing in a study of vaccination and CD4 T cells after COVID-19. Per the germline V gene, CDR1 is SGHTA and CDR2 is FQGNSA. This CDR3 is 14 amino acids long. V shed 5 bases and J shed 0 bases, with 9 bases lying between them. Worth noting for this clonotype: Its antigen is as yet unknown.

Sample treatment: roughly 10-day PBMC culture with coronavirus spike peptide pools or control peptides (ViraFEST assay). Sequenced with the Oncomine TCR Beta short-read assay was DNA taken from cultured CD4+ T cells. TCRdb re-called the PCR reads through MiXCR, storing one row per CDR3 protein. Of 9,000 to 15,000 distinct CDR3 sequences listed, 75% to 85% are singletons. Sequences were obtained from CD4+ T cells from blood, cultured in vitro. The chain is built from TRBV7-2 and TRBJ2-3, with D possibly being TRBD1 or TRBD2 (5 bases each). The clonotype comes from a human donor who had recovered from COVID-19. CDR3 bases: TGTGCCAGCAGCCGGGACCGAAGCACAGATACGCAGTATTTT. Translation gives CASSRDRSTDTQYF.